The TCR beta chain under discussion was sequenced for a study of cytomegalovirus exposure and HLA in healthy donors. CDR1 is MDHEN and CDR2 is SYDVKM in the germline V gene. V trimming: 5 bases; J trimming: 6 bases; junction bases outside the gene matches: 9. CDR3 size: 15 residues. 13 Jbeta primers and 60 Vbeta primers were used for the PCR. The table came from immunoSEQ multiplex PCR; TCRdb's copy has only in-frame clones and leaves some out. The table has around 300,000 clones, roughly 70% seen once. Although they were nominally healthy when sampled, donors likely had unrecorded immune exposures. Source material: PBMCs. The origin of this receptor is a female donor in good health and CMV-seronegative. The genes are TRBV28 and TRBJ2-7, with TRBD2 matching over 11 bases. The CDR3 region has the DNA TGTGCCAGCAGTCCCCACTGGACTAGCGGGCCCGAGCAGTACTTC. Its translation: CASSPHWTSGPEQYF.